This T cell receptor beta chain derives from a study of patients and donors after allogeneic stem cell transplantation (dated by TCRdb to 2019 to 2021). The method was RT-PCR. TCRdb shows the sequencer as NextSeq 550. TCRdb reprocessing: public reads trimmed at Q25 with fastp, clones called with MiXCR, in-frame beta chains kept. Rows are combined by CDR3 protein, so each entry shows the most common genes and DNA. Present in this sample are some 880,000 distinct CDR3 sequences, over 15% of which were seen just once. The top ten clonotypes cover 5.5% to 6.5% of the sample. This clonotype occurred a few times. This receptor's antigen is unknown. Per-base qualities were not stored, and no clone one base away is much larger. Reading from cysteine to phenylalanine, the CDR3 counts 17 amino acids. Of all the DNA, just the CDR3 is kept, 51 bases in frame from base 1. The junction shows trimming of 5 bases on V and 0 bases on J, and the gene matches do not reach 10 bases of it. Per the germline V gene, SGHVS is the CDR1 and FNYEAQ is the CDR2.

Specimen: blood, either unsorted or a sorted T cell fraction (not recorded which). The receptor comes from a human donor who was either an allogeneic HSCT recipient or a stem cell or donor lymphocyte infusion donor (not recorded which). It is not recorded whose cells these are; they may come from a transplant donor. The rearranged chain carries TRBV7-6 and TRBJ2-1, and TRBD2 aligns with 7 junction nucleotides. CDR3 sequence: CASSPTLTSRSYNEQFF. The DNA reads TGTGCCAGCAGCCCTACCTTGACTAGCCGCTCCTACAATGAGCAGTTCTTC.